A single sample gave rise to the 11 T cell receptor beta chains below, sequenced in a study of blood T cell repertoires in COVID-19. Sequencing used immunoSEQ multiplex PCR; TCRdb keeps in-frame clones, though not all of them. The sample yields hundreds of thousands of clones, about 87% seen once. The specimen sequenced was peripheral blood. Source of these receptors: a woman aged 45 to 65 with COVID-19, enrolled during active disease.

The V gene is TRBV2, the J gene TRBJ1-4; 9 nucleotides agree with TRBD1. V lost 6 bases, J lost 7 bases, and 9 bases stayed unmatched. The CDR3 is 15 residues long. Germline-derived CDR1 and CDR2 are SNHLY and FYNNEI. CDR3: CASSEGQGRGEKLFF. CDR3 bases: TGTGCCAGCAGCGAGGGACAGGGACGAGGTGAAAAACTGTTTTTT.

V usage is TRBV12-3 or TRBV12-4 and J usage is TRBJ2-1, with D tentatively TRBD1 (5 bases). The V end lost 6 bases, the J end lost 4 bases, and 7 bases lay between the germline ends. This CDR3 contains 12 residues. The CDR3 loop is CASSRQYNEQFF. CDR3 bases: TGTGCCAGCAGCCGACAGTACAATGAGCAGTTCTTC.

There are a few counts of this clone. The genes are TRBV3-1 (or the pseudogene TRBV3-2) and TRBJ2-3; D unclear. Trimming took off 2 bases at V and 0 bases at J, with 9 bases between the two ends. The CDR3 covers 15 residues. CDR1 is LGHDT, CDR2 YNNKEL, per germline (reference sequence). This CDR3 is CASSQTLVSTDTQYF. The CDR3 nucleotides are TGTGCCAGCAGCCAAACTCTAGTAAGCACAGATACGCAGTATTTT.

The rearrangement uses TRBV6-5 and TRBJ2-1, with D tentatively TRBD2 (7 bases). V lost 10 bases to trimming and J lost 6 bases, with 13 bases between them. This CDR3 comprises 12 residues. Per the germline V gene, CDR1 is MNHEY and CDR2 is SVGAGI. The CDR3 sequence is CATTRGLNEQFF. The DNA of the CDR3 is TGTGCCACGACGCGGGGGCTCAATGAGCAGTTCTTC.

The CDR3 region has the DNA TGTGCCAGCAGCTCTGGTGAGGGTTTCCAGCTCTTCTATGGCTACACCTTC. Amino acids: CASSSGEGFQLFYGYTF. The chain combines TRBV5-5 with TRBJ1-2; D uncertain. In germline, CDR1 is SGHKS, CDR2 YYEKEE (reference sequence). The CDR3 totals 17 residues. The ends were cut back, 3 bases at V and 4 bases at J, with 22 bases in the middle.

V and J are TRBV24-1 and TRBJ2-2, with 8 bases that match TRBD1. V lost 3 bases, J lost 0 bases, and 11 bases stayed unmatched. Germline CDR1 KGHDR, CDR2 SFDVKD. The CDR3 has 19 amino acids. The CDR3 is CATSDNLGRGLSNTGELFF. The CDR3 nucleotides are TGTGCCACCAGTGATAATCTAGGCAGGGGGCTTTCGAACACCGGGGAGCTGTTTTTT.

The chain employs TRBV7-9 and TRBJ2-2, with D unclear. This CDR3 has 15 amino acids. Trimming removed 5 bases at V and 0 bases at J, with 10 bases between. Germline CDR1 is SEHNR and CDR2 is FQNEAQ (reference sequence). CDR3 bases: TGTGCCAGCAGCCAAGTCCTACCGAACACCGGGGAGCTGTTTTTT. Protein sequence: CASSQVLPNTGELFF.

The genes are TRBV24-1 and TRBJ2-3, with D maybe TRBD1 (6 bases). The length of the CDR3 is 15 residues. V lost 3 bases, J lost 4 bases, and 13 bases lay in between. Looked up from germline, CDR1 is KGHDR and CDR2 is SFDVKD. CDR3 sequence reads: CATSDDNRVADTQYF. CDR3 in DNA: TGTGCCACCAGTGATGATAACAGGGTCGCAGATACGCAGTATTTT.

The chain links TRBV15 to TRBJ1-1; D is uncertain. This CDR3 region has 12 residues. The V gene's germline CDR1 is LNHNV and CDR2 YYDKDF (reference sequence). Trimming left V 5 bases short and J 2 bases short, with 6 bases between. CDR3 loop: CATSGTNTEAFF. The CDR3 DNA sequence: TGTGCCACCAGCGGTACTAACACTGAAGCTTTCTTT.

The V gene is TRBV5-1, the J gene TRBJ2-7; D might be TRBD1 (6 bases). V lost 4 bases and J lost 2, with 22 bases in between. CDR3 length: 17 amino acids. CDR1 and CDR2 from the germline V gene are SGHRS and YFSETQ. CDR3 residues: CASSQGRDTAPTYEQYF. The DNA for the CDR3 is TGCGCCAGCAGCCAGGGCCGGGACACCGCCCCGACCTACGAGCAGTACTTC.

V gene TRBV7-9 combines with J gene TRBJ2-2; no reliable D call. Looked up from germline, CDR1 is SEHNR and CDR2 is FQNEAQ (reference sequence). Between the trimmed V and J ends, which lost 2 bases and 0 bases, there was a span of 4 bases. CDR3 size: 14 residues. CDR3 amino acids: CASSLNTNTGELFF. Written as DNA, the CDR3 is TGTGCCAGCAGCTTAAACACGAACACCGGGGAGCTGTTTTTT.